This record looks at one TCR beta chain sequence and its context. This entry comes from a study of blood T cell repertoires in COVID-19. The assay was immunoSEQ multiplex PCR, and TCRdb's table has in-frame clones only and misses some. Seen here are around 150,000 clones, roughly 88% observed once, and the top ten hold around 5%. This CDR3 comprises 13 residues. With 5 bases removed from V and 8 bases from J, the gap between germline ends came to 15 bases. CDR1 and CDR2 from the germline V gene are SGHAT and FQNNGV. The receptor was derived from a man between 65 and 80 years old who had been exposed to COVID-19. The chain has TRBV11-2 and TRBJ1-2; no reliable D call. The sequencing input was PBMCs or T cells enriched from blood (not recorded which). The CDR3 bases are TGTGCCAGCAGCCCCGGACTTTCGCTGGGCTACACCTTC. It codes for CASSPGLSLGYTF.